This T cell receptor (beta chain) was sequenced in a study of shared clonotypes between healthy human individuals. Study-level information: Three CD4 naive, three CD4 memory, two CD8 naive and one CD8 memory plate were used per donor.

CDR1 is LGHNA, CDR2 YNFKEQ, per germline. V was pared by 0 bases and J by 1 base, with 18 bases of the junction left unmatched. The CDR3 runs 22 residues. Assay used: immunoSEQ multiplex PCR; TCRdb lists only in-frame clones, some missing. The sample holds about 1.5 million clones; nearly 99% are singletons and the top ten take approximately 0.45%. Material: naive CD4+ T cells sorted from blood. Sample subset: CD45RA+ positively selected. This receptor was taken from a man aged 25 to 40 in good health. The chain employs TRBV4-2 and TRBJ1-5; TRBD1 aligns across 10 bases. This CDR3 is CASSQERPYPGQGFRSNQPQHF. The DNA for the CDR3 is TGTGCCAGCAGCCAAGAAAGGCCCTACCCGGGACAGGGGTTTAGGAGCAATCAGCCCCAGCATTTT.